The source of this TCR beta chain is a study of blood T cell repertoires in COVID-19. In its sample, this clone was seen once. Sequenced by immunoSEQ multiplex PCR; TCRdb stores in-frame clones only, minus some. The sample contains fewer than 300,000 clones, roughly 84% of which appear only once. The CDR3 extends over 18 amino acids. Sequenced material: peripheral blood. This TCR was recovered from a woman between 18 and 29 years old with acute or convalescent COVID-19. V usage is TRBV21-1 and J usage is TRBJ2-7; no DNA check was done on the table's D call, TRBD2. TRBV21-1 is deemed a pseudogene. CDR3 loop: CASSKVWLGFCSSYEQYF. CDR3 sequence (DNA): TGTGCCAGCAGCAAAGTCTGGCTAGGTTTTTGCAGCTCCTACGAGCAGTACTTC.